The 7 T cell receptor beta chains below all came from one sample that was sequenced in a study of blood T cell repertoires in COVID-19. Clones were sequenced by immunoSEQ multiplex PCR, and TCRdb holds only the in-frame ones, with some missing. The sample has about 250,000 clones, just under 85% seen once; the top ten hold around 8.9%. Sequencing input: peripheral blood. Receptors originate from a man at least 80 years old with acute or convalescent COVID-19.

The chain combines TRBV9 with TRBJ2-1, with 7 bases identical to TRBD1. CDR1 is SGDLS and CDR2 is YYNGEE in the germline V gene. The CDR3 consists of 15 residues. Trimming at V came to 1 base and at J to 7 bases, leaving 8 bases not matched to a gene. In DNA, the CDR3 is TGTGCCAGCAGCGTATGGCAGGGGGTGGGGAATGAGCAGTTCTTC. Its protein product is CASSVWQGVGNEQFF.

A few counts support this clone. The CDR3 region is CASSLVGQPTYEQYF. The CDR3 bases are TGTGCCAGCAGCTTAGTTGGACAACCCACCTACGAGCAGTACTTC. The rearrangement joins TRBV11-2 to TRBJ2-7, with a possible D match to TRBD1 (5 bases). Germline V gene data show CDR1 as SGHAT and CDR2 as FQNNGV. V was trimmed by 1 base and J by 2 bases, leaving 12 bases between them. This CDR3 is 15 amino acids long.

The V and J genes are TRBV6-5 and TRBJ1-6, with 7 bases lining up with TRBD1. This CDR3 contains 14 residues. V shed 4 bases and J 9 bases; nucleotides not matched to a gene: 6. Germline loops: CDR1 MNHEY, CDR2 SVGAGI. The CDR3 region is CASSSPGGGSPLHF. The CDR3 coding sequence is TGTGCCAGCAGTTCTCCAGGGGGTGGTTCACCCCTCCACTTT.

This clone appeared once. V gene TRBV5-1 combines with J gene TRBJ1-6; a possible D gene is TRBD1 (5 bases). The CDR3 is 15 residues long. Germline V gene lookup returns CDR1 SGHRS and CDR2 YFSETQ. V was clipped by 0 bases and J by 7 bases, with 11 bases between them. CDR3 sequence: CASSLVGGGNSPLHF. Here the CDR3 DNA reads TGCGCCAGCAGCTTGGTCGGGGGTGGGAATTCACCCCTCCACTTT. Together with reference TRBV5-1 and TRBJ1-6, the CDR3 gives the full variable domain: KAGVTQTPRYLIKTRGQQVTLSCSPISGHRSVSWYQQTPGQGLQFLFEYFSETQRNKGNFPGRFSGRQFSNSRSEMNVSTLELGDSALYLCASSLVGGGNSPLHFGNGTRLTVT.

The chain joins TRBV5-8 to TRBJ1-2; D call uncertain. The V gene lost 5 bases and the J gene lost 3 bases, with 17 bases spanning the gap. Looked up from germline, CDR1 is SGHTS and CDR2 is YDEGEE. The CDR3 consists of 15 residues. CDR3 DNA: TGTGCCAGCAGGGGATCGGGGTTCCGGGACTATGGCTACACCTTC. Translation: CASRGSGFRDYGYTF.

This clone has just one count. The V and J genes are TRBV6-5 and TRBJ2-7; tentative D call: TRBD1 (6 bases). V lost 6 bases, J lost 9 bases, and 18 bases lay in between. CDR1 and CDR2 from the germline V gene are MNHEY and SVGAGI. The CDR3 has 13 amino acids. CDR3 DNA sequence: TGTGCCAGCAGCGAGACAGGTTTACCCCCGCAGTACTTC. It is translated as CASSETGLPPQYF.

The genes are TRBV5-1 and TRBJ1-3; 10 nucleotides line up with TRBD1. The CDR3 has 16 residues. Germline CDR1 is SGHRS and CDR2 is YFSETQ. J was trimmed by 0 bases and V by 4 bases; bases with no gene match: 4. The CDR3 loop reads CASSPGQGSSGNTIYF. The DNA for the CDR3 is TGCGCCAGCAGCCCGGGACAGGGGAGCTCTGGAAACACCATATATTTT.